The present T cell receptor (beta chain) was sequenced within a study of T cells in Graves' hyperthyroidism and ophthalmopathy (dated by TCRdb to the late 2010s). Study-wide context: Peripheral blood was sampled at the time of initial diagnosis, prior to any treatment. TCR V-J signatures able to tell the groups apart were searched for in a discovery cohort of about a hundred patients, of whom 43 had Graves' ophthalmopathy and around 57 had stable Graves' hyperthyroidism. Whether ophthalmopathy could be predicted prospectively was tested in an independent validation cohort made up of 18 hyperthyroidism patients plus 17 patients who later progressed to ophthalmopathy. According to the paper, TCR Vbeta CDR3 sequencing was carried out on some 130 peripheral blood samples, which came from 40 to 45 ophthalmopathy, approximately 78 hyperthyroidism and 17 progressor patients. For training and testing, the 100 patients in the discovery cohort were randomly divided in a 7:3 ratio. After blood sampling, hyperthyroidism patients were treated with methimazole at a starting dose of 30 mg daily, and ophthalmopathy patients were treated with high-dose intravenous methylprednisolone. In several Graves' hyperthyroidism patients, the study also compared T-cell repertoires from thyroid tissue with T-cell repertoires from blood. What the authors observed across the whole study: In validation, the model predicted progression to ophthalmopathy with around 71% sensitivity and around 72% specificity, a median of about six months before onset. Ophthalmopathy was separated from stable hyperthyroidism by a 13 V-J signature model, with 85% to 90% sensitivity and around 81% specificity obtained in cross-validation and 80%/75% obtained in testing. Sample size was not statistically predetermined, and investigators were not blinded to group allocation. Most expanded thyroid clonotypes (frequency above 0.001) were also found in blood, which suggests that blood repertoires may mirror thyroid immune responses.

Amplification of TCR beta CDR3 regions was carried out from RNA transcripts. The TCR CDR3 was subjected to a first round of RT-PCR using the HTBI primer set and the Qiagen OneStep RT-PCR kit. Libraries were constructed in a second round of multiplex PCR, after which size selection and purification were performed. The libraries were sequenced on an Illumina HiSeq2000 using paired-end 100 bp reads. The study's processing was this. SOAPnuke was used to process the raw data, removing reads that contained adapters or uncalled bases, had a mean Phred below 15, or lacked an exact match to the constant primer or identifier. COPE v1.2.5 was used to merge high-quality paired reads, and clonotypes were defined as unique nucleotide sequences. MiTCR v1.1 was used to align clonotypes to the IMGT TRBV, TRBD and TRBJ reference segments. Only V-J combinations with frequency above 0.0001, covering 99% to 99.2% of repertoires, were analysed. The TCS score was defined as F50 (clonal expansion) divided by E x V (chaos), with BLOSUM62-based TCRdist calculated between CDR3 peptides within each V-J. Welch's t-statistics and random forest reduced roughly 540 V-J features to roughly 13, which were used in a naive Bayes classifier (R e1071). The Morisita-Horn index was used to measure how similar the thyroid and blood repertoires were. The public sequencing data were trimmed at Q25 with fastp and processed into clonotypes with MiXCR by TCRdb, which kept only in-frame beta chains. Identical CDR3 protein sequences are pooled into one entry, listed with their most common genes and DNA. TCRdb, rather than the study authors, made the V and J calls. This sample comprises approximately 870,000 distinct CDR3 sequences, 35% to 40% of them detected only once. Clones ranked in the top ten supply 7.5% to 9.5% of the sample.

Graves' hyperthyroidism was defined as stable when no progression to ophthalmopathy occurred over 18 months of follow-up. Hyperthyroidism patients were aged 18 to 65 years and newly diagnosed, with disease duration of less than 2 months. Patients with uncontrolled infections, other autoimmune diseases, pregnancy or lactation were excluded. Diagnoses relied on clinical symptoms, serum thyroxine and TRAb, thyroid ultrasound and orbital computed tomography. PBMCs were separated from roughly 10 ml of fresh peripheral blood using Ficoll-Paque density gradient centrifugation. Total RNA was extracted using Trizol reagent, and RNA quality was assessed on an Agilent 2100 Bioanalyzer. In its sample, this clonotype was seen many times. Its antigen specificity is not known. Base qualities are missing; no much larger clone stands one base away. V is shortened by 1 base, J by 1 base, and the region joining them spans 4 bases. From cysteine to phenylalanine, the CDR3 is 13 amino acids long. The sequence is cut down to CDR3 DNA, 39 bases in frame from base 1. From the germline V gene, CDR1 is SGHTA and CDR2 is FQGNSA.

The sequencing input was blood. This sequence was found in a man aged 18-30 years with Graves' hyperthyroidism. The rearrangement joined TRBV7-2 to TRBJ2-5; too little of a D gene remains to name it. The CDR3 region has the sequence CASSLVFQETQYF. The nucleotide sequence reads TGTGCCAGCAGCTTAGTTTTCCAAGAGACCCAGTACTTC.